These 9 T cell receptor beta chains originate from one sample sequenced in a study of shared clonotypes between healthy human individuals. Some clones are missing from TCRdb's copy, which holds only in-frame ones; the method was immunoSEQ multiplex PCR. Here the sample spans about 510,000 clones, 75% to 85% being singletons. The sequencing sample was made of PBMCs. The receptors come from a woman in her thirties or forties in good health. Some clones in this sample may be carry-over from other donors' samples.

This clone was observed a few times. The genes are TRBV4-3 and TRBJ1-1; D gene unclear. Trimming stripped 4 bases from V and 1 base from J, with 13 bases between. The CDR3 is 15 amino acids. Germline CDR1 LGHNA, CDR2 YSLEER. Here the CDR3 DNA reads TGCGCCAGCAGCCCCCAGGCAGGCCGGAACACTGAAGCTTTCTTT. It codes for CASSPQAGRNTEAFF.

The CDR3 DNA follows: TGCGCCAGCAGCTCGGAGAGGGGGTTCTATGGCTACACCTTC. It specifies CASSSERGFYGYTF. The V and J genes are TRBV5-1 and TRBJ1-2; possibly TRBD1 for D (6 bases). The CDR3 has 14 amino acids. The germline V gene encodes CDR1 SGHRS and CDR2 YFSETQ. Deletions cut 3 bases from V and 4 bases from J, with 13 bases between.

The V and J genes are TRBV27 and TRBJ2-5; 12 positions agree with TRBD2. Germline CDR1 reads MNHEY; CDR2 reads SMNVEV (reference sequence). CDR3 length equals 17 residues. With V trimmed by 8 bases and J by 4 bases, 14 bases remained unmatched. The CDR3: CASRKLAGGPSGETQYF. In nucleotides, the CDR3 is TGTGCCAGCCGGAAGCTAGCGGGAGGGCCCTCCGGAGAGACCCAGTACTTC.

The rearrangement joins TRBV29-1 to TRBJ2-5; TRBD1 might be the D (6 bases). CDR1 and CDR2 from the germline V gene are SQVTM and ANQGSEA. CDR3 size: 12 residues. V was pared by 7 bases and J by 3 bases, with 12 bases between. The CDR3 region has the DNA TGCAGCGCCCTCAGGGGTGAAGAGACCCAGTACTTC. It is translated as CSALRGEETQYF.

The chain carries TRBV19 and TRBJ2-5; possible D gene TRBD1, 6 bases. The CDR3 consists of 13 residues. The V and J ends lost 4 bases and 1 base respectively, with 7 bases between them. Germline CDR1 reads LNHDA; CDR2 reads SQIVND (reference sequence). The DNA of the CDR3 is TGTGCCAGTAGTACGGACAGCCAAGAGACCCAGTACTTC. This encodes CASSTDSQETQYF. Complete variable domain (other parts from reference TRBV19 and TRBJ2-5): DGGITQSPKYLFRKEGQNVTLSCEQNLNHDAMYWYRQDPGQGLRLIYYSQIVNDFQKGDIAEGYSVSREKKESFPLTVTSAQKNPTAFYLCASSTDSQETQYFGPGTRLLVL.

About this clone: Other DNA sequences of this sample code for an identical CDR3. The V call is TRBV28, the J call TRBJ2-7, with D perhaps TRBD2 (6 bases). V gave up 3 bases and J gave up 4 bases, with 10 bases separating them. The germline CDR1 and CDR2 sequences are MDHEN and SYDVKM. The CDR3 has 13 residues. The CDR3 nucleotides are TGTGCCAGCAGTTTGGGGGGTGGGTACGAGCAGTACTTC. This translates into CASSLGGGYEQYF.

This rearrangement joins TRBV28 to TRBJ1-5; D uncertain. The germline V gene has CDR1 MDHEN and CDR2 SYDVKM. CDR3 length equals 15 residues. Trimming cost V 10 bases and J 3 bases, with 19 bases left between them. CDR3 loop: CATKEGIQNNQPQHF. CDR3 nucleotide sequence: TGTGCCACCAAAGAAGGAATACAGAACAATCAGCCCCAGCATTTT.

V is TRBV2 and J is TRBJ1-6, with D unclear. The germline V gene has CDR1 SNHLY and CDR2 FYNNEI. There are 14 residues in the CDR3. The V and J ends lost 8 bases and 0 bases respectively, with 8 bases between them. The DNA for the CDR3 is TGTGCCAGCTCGGGGAGCTCCTATAATTCACCCCTCCACTTT. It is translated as CASSGSSYNSPLHF.

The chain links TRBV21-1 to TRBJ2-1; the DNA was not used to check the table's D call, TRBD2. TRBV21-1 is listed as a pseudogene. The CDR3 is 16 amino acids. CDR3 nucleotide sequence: TGTGCCAGCAGCTCCATGGCATCAGCGGGCTACAATGAGCAGTTCTTC. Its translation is CASSSMASAGYNEQFF.